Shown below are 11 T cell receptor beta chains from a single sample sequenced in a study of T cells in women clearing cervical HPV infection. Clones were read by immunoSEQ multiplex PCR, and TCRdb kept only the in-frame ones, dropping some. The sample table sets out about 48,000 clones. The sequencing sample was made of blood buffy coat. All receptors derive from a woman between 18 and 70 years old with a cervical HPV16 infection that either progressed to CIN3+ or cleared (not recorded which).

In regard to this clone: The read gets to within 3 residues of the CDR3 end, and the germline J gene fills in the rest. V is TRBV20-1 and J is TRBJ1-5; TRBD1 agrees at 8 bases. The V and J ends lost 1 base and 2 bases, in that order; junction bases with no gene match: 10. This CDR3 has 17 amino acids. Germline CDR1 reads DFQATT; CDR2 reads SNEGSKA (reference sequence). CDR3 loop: CSARVQTQGAGNQPQHF. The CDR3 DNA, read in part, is TGCAGTGCTAGAGTCCAAACTCAGGGGGCGGGCAATCAGCCC.

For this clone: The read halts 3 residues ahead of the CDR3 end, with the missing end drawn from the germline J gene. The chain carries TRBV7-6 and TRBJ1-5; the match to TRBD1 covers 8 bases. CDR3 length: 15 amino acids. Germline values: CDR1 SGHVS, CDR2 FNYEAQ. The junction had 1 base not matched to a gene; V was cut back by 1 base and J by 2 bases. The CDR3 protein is CASSLEGQGNQPQHF. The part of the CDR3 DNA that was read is TGTGCCAGCAGCTTAGAGGGACAGGGCAATCAGCCC.

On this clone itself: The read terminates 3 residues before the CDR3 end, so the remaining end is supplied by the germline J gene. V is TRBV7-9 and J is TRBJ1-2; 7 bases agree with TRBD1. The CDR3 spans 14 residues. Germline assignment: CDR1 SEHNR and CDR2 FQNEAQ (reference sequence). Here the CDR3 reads CASSSYRGGSGYTF. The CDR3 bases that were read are TGTGCCAGCAGCTCTTACAGGGGCGGGTCCGGC.

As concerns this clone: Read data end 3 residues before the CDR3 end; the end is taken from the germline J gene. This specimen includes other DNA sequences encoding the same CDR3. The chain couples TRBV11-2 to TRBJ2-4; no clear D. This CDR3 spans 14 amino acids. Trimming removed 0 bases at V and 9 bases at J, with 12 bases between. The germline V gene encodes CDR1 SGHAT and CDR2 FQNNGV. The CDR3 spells CASSLDRAMGIQYF. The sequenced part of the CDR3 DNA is TGTGCCAGCAGCTTAGATAGGGCTATGGGCATT.

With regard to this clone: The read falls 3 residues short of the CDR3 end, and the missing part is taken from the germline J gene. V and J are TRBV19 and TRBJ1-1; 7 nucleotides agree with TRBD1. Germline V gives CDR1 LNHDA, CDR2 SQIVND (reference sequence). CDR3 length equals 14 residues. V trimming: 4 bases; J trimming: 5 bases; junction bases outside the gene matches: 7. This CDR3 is CASSTRTGWTEAFF. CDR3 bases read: TGTGCCAGTAGTACGCGGACAGGATGGACTGAA. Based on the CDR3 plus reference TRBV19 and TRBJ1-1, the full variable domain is DGGITQSPKYLFRKEGQNVTLSCEQNLNHDAMYWYRQDPGQGLRLIYYSQIVNDFQKGDIAEGYSVSREKKESFPLTVTSAQKNPTAFYLCASSTRTGWTEAFFGQGTRLTVV.

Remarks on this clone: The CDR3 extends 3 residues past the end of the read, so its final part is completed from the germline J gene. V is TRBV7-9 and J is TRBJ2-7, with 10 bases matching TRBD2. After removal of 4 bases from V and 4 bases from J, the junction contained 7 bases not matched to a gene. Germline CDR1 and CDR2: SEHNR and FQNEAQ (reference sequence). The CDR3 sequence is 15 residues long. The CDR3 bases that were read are TGTGCCAGCAGCTCACAGCGGGAGGGCGGATACGAG. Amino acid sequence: CASSSQREGGYE. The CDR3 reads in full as CASSSQREGGYEQYF.

The sequenced part of the CDR3 DNA is TGTGCCAGTAGTATGGTTGGACTAGCTAGCACAGATACG. Encoded protein: CASSMVGLASTDT. In full, the CDR3 is CASSMVGLASTDTQYF. The chain uses TRBV19 and TRBJ2-3; 8 bases are a match to TRBD2. The read terminates 3 residues before the CDR3 end, so the remaining end is supplied by the germline J gene. Per germline, CDR1 LNHDA and CDR2 SQIVND (reference sequence). V was clipped by 3 bases and J by 0 bases; unmatched bases: 5. This CDR3 contains 16 residues.

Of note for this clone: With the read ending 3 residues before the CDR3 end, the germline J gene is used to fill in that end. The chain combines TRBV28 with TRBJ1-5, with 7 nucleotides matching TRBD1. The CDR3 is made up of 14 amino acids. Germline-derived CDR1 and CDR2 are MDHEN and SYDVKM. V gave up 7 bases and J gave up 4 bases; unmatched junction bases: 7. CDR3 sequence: CASTSGQQNQPQHF. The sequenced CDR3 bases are TGTGCCAGCACCTCGGGACAGCAGAATCAGCCC.

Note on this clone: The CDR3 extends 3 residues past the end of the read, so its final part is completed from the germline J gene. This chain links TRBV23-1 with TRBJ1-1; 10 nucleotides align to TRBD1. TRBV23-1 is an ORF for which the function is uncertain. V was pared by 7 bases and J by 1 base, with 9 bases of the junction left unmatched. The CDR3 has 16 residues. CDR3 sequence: CASIRDRGAENTEAFF. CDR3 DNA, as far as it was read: TGCGCCAGCATAAGGGACAGGGGAGCGGAGAACACTGAA.

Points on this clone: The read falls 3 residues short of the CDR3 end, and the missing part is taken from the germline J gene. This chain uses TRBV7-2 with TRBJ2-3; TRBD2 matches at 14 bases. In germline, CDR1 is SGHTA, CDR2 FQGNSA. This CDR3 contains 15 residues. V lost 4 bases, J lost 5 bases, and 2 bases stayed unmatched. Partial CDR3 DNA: TGTGCCAGCAGCTGGGGGACTAGCGGGGGAGATACG. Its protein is CASSWGTSGGDT. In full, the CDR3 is CASSWGTSGGDTQYF.

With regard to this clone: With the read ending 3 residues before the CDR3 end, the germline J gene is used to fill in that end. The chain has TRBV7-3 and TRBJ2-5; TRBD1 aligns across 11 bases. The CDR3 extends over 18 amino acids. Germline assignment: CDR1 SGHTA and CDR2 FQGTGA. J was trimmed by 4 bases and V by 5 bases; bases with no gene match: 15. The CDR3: CASSLGQGAVDRLETQYF. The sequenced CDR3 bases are TGTGCCAGCAGCCTCGGACAGGGGGCGGTTGATAGGTTAGAGACC.